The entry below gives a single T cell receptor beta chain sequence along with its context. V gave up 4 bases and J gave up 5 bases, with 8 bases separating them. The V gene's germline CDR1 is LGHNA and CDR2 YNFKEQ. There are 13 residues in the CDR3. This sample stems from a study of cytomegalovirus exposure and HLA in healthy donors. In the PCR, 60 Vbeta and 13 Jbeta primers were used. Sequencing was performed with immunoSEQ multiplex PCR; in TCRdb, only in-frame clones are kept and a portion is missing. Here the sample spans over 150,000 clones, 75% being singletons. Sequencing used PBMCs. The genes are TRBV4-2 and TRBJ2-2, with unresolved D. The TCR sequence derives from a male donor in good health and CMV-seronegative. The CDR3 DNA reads TGTGCCAGCAGCCCGCAGGCGACCGGGGAGCTGTTTTTT. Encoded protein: CASSPQATGELFF.